The rows below give T cell receptor beta chains drawn from one sample of a study of OX40 agonist ivuxolimab in advanced cancers. Generated by immunoSEQ multiplex PCR, the TCRdb table keeps only in-frame clones and is missing some. Found here are about 24,000 clones, around 84% of them singletons; the top ten hold around 16%. This material consisted of CD4+ or CD8+ T cells sorted from blood, taken in a trial of the OX40 agonist ivuxolimab. Every receptor here comes from an adult with an advanced solid tumor such as melanoma, head and neck, liver or kidney cancer. Each CDR3 is given with its conserved first and last residue. The D gene is left open where the match is weak.

>TRBJ2-3|TRBV18|17|NA
CASSPKVGGGSTDTQYF
TGTGCCAGCTCACCAAAGGTCGGGGGTGGTTCCACAGATACGCAGTATTTT
>TRBJ1-5|TRBV27|17|NA
CASSPFMGGGSNQPQHF
TGTGCCAGCAGTCCCTTTATGGGGGGAGGCAGCAATCAGCCCCAGCATTTT
>TRBJ2-5|TRBV20-1|11|NA
CSARGQDEQYF
TGCAGTGCTAGAGGACAGGATGAGCAGTACTTC
>TRBJ1-2|TRBV5-1|13|TRBD1
CASSTGQGIGYTF
TGCGCCAGCAGCACGGGACAGGGGATCGGCTACACCTTC
>TRBJ2-2|TRBV4-3|16|NA
CASSQDRGRVDGELFF
TGCGCCAGCAGCCAAGATCGGGGCAGGGTAGACGGGGAGCTGTTTTTT
>TRBJ1-1|TRBV19|15|TRBD1
CASSTRTGGLTEAFF
TGTGCCAGTAGTACGCGGACAGGGGGTCTAACTGAAGCTTTCTTT
>TRBJ2-3|TRBV19|13|NA
CASSIVPSRAQYF
TGTGCCAGTAGTATAGTTCCCTCCCGGGCGCAGTATTTT
>TRBJ2-2|TRBV2|16|NA
CASSEALGLSTGELFF
TGTGCCAGCAGTGAAGCTCTGGGACTTTCCACCGGGGAGCTGTTTTTT
>TRBJ2-7|TRBV9|16|TRBD2
CASSLGLAGGLDEQYF
TGTGCCAGCAGCCTCGGACTAGCGGGGGGACTTGACGAGCAGTACTTC
>TRBJ1-1|TRBV7-3|16|TRBD1
CASSFSGTGDHTEAFF
TGTGCCAGCAGCTTTTCCGGGACAGGGGATCACACTGAAGCTTTCTTT
>TRBJ1-3|TRBV5-1|20|TRBD1
CASSLAGQGKLPSSGNTIYF
TGCGCCAGCAGCTTGGCCGGACAGGGTAAGTTGCCGAGCTCTGGAAACACCATATATTTT
>TRBJ2-1|TRBV9|12|NA
CASSGSWGEQFF
TGTGCCAGCAGCGGCTCTTGGGGTGAGCAGTTCTTC